This T cell receptor (beta chain) was observed in a study of blood T cell repertoires in COVID-19. The wider study: Both acute and convalescent COVID-19 samples were obtained from the United States, Italy and Spain. In each case, the material was cDNA or gDNA derived from T cells, B-cell-depleted T cells, or PBMCs.

The CDR3 is 14 residues long. Germline assignment: CDR1 SGDLS and CDR2 YYNGEE. The ends were cut back, 4 bases at V and 5 bases at J, with 14 bases in the middle. Authors' processing steps: Amplification with reference gene primers provided the estimates of nucleated cell counts. The repertoire was sequenced with immunoSEQ multiplex PCR; TCRdb's copy has only in-frame clones and lacks some. The V and J calls and clone size were taken over from that table, and D and trimming were inferred from the DNA. The sample has some 250,000 clones; around 90% are singletons. This receptor was taken from a man in his 60s who had recovered from COVID-19. V and J are TRBV9 and TRBJ2-3; D is perhaps TRBD1 (7 bases). The sequenced sample consisted of peripheral blood. The CDR3 DNA reads TGTGCCAGCAGCTTAGGAGGGGGCGGAGATACGCAGTATTTT. Its protein product is CASSLGGGGDTQYF.